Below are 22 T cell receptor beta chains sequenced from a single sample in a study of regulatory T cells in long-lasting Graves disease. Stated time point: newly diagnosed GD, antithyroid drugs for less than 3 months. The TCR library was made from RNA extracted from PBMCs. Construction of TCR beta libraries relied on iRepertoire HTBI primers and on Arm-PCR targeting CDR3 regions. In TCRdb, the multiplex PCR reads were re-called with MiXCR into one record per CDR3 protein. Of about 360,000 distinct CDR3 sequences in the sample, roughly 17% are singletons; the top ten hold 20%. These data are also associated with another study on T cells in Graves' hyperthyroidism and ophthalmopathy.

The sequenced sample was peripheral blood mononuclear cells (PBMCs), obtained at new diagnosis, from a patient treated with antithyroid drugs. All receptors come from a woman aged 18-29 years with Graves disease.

The CDR3 is CSAGTRFTDTQYF. As DNA, the CDR3 is TGCAGCGCCGGGACTAGATTTACAGATACGCAGTATTTT. J is TRBJ2-3 and V is TRBV29-1; 8 nucleotides line up with TRBD2. V lost 7 bases to trimming and J lost 3 bases; unmatched junction nucleotides: 6. CDR3 size: 13 residues. The germline V gene has CDR1 SQVTM and CDR2 ANQGSEA.

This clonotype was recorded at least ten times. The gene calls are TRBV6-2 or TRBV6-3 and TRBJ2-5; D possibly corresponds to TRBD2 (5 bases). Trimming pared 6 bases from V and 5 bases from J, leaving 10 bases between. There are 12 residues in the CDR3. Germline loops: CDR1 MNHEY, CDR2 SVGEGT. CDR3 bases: TGTGCCAGCAGCAGACTAACGGAGACCCAGTACTTC. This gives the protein CASSRLTETQYF.

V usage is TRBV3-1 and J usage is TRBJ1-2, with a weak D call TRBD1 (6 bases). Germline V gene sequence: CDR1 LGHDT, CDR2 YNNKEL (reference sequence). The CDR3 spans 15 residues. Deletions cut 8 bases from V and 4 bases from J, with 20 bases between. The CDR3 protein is CASERDTVTIYGYTF. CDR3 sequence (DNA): TGTGCCAGCGAGCGGGACACCGTAACGATCTATGGCTACACCTTC.

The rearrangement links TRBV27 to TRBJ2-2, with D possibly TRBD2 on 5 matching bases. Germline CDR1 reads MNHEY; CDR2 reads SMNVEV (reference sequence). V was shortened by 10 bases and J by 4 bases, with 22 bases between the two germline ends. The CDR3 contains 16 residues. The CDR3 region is CATSREPTLLTGELFF. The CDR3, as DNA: TGTGCCACCTCTAGGGAGCCAACACTCCTCACCGGGGAGCTGTTTTTT.

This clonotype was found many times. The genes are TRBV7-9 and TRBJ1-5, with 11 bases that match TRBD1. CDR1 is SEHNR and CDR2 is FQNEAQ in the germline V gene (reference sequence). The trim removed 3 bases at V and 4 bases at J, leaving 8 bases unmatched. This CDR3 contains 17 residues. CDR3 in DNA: TGTGCCAGCAGCTTTGCCACTGGGACAGGGGGAAATCAGCCCCAGCATTTT. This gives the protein CASSFATGTGGNQPQHF.

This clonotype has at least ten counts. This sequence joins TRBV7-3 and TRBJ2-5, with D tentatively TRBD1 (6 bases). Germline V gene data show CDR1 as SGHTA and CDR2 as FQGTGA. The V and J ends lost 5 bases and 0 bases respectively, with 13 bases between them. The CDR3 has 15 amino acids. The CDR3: CASSAQTGDQETQYF. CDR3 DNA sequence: TGTGCCAGCAGCGCCCAGACAGGTGACCAAGAGACCCAGTACTTC.

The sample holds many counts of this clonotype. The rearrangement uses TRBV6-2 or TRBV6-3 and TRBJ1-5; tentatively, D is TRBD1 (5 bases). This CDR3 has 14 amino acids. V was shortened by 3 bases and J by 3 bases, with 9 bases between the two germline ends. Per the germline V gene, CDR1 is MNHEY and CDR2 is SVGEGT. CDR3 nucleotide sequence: TGTGCCAGCAGTTATCCAGGGAACAATCAGCCCCAGCATTTT. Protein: CASSYPGNNQPQHF.

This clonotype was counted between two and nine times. The CDR3 DNA is TGTGCCAGTAGTGGGGGGGGACTAGCGGGGGATTGGAATGAGCAGTTCTTC. Its translation: CASSGGGLAGDWNEQFF. This chain uses TRBV19 with TRBJ2-1; 14 bases map to TRBD2. Germline V gene sequence: CDR1 LNHDA, CDR2 SQIVND (reference sequence). J was trimmed by 7 bases and V by 5 bases; bases with no gene match: 10. This CDR3 region has 17 residues.

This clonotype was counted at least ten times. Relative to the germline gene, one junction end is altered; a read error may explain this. CDR3 DNA sequence: TGTGCCAGCAGCTTCAGGACCTACGAGCAGTACTTC. It encodes CASSFRTYEQYF. The V and J genes are TRBV5-1 and TRBJ2-7; D is ambiguous. CDR1 is SGHRS, CDR2 YFSETQ, per germline. CDR3 length equals 12 residues.

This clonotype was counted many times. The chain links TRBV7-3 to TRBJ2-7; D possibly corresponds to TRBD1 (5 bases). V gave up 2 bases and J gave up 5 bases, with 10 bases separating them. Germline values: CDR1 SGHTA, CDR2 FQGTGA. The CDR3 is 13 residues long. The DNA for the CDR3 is TGTGCCAGCAGCTTATCCAGGGCGGACGAGCAGTACTTC. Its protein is CASSLSRADEQYF.

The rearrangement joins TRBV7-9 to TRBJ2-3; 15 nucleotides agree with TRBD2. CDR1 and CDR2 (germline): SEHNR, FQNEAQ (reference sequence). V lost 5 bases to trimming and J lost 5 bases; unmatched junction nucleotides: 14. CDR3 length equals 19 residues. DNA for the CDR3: TGTGCCAGCAGCCAACCGCCAGTGGGACTAGCGGGAGGTCTAGATACGCAGTATTTT. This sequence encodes CASSQPPVGLAGGLDTQYF.

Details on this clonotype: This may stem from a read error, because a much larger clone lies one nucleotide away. The chain's CDR3 is CAISEVRQPQHF. Written as DNA, the CDR3 is TGTGCCATCAGTGAGGTGAGGCAGCCCCAGCATTTT. The rearrangement links TRBV10-3 to TRBJ1-5, with D hard to call. This CDR3 has 12 amino acids. V lost 2 bases, J lost 7 bases, and 6 bases lay in between. CDR1 is ENHRY, CDR2 SYGVKD, per germline.

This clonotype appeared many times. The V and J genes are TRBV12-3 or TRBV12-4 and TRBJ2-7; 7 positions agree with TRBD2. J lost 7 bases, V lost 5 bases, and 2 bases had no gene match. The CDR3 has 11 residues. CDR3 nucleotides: TGTGCCAGCAGTCACGGGGGGGAGCAGTACTTC. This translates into CASSHGGEQYF.

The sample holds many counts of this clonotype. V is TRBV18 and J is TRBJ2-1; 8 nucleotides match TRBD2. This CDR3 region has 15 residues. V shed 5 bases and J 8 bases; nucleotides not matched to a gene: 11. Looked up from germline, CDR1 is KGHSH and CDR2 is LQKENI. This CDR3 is CASSTGTSFVDEQFF. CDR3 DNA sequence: TGTGCCAGCTCAACCGGGACTAGTTTTGTTGATGAGCAGTTCTTC.

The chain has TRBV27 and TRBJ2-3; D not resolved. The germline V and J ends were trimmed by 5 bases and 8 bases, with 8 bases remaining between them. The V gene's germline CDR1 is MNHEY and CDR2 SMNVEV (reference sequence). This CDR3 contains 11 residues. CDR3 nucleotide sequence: TGTGCCAGCAGTAACCCCCCTACGCAGTATTTT. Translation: CASSNPPTQYF.

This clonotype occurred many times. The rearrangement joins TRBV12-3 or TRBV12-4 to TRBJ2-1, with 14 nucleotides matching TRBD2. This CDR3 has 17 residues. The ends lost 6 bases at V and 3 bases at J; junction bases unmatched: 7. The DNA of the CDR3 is TGTGCCAGCAGCCAGAGACTAGCGGGGGGGCTCTACAATGAGCAGTTCTTC. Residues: CASSQRLAGGLYNEQFF.

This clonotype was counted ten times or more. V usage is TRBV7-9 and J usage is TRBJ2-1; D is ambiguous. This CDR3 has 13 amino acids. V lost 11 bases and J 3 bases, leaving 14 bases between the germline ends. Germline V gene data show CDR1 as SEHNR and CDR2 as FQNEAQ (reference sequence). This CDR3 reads CAAGSLDYNEQFF. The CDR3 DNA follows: TGTGCCGCAGGAAGCCTAGACTACAATGAGCAGTTCTTC. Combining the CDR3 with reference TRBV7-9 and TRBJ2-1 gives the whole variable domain DTGVSQNPRHKITKRGQNVTFRCDPISEHNRLYWYRQTLGQGPEFLTYFQNEAQLEKSRLLSDRFSAERPKGSFSTLEIQRTEQGDSAMYLCAAGSLDYNEQFFGPGTRLTVL.

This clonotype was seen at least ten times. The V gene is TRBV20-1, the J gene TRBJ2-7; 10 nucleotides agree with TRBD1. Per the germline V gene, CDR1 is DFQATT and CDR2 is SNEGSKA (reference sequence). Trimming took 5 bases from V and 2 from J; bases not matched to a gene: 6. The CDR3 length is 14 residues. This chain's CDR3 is CSAPRTGGAYEQYF. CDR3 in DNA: TGCAGTGCTCCTCGGACAGGGGGGGCCTACGAGCAGTACTTC.

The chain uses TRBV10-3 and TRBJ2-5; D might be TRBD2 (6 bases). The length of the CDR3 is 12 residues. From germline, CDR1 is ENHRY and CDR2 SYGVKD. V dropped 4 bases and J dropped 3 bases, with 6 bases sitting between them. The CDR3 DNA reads TGTGCCATCAGTGGGGGGGAAGAGACCCAGTACTTC. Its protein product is CAISGGEETQYF.

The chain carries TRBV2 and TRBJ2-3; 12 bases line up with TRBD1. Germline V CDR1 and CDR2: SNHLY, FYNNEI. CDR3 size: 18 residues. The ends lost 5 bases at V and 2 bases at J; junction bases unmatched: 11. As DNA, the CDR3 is TGTGCCAGCAGTTTGTCCGGGACAGGGGGCGTCCCCACAGATACGCAGTATTTT. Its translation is CASSLSGTGGVPTDTQYF.

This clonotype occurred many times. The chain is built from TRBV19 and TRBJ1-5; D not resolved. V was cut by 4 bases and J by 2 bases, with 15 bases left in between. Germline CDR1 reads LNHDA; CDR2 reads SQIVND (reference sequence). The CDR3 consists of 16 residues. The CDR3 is CASSTLLTAGNQPQHF. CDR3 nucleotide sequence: TGTGCCAGTAGTACCCTTCTGACCGCCGGCAATCAGCCCCAGCATTTT. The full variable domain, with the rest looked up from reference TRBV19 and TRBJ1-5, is DGGITQSPKYLFRKEGQNVTLSCEQNLNHDAMYWYRQDPGQGLRLIYYSQIVNDFQKGDIAEGYSVSREKKESFPLTVTSAQKNPTAFYLCASSTLLTAGNQPQHFGDGTRLSIL.

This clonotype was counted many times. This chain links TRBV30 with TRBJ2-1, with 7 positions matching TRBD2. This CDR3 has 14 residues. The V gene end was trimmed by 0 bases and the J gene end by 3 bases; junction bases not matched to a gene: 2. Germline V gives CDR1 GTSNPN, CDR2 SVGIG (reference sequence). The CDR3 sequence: CAWSVPGGYNEQFF. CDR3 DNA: TGTGCCTGGAGTGTACCGGGGGGCTACAATGAGCAGTTCTTC. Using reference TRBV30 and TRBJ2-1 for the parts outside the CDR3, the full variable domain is SQTIHQWPATLVQPVGSPLSLECTVEGTSNPNLYWYRQAAGRGLQLLFYSVGIGQISSEVPQNLSASRPQDRQFILSSKKLLLSDSGFYLCAWSVPGGYNEQFFGPGTRLTVL.